Below, 20 T cell receptor beta chains from the same sample are listed, as sequenced in a study of cytomegalovirus exposure and HLA in healthy donors. A multiplex PCR was run with 60 Vbeta primers and 13 Jbeta primers. TCRdb's copy holds only in-frame clones and misses some; the assay was immunoSEQ multiplex PCR. The top ten hold about 2.5% of the sample, which has 140,000 or so clones, 78% seen once. The sample comprised PBMCs. All receptors derive from a young woman in good health and CMV-seropositive.

On this clone: This sample includes further DNA sequences coding for the same CDR3. The rearrangement uses TRBV9 and TRBJ1-2; D remains unclear. This CDR3 is 14 amino acids long. Between the trimmed V and J ends, which lost 2 bases and 3 bases, there was a span of 11 bases. CDR1 is SGDLS, CDR2 YYNGEE, per germline. CDR3 DNA sequence: TGTGCCAGCAGCGTGGTTGGAGGCGACTATGGCTACACCTTC. As protein: CASSVVGGDYGYTF.

V usage is TRBV14 and J usage is TRBJ2-5, with 12 bases lining up with TRBD1. Judging by the DNA end, TRBJ2-7 fits better; the J call may be wrong. Germline lookup yields CDR1 SGHDN and CDR2 FVKESK. This CDR3 is built from 15 residues. The CDR3 nucleotides are TGTGCCAGCAGCATACCGGGACAGGGGGCGTACGAGCAGTACTTC. Residues: CASSIPGQGAYEQYF.

This clone was seen just once. The V gene is TRBV5-5, the J gene TRBJ1-2, with 7 bases fitting TRBD1. Germline trimming cut 3 bases from V and 1 base from J; bases unmatched to any gene: 3. The CDR3 totals 14 residues. In germline, CDR1 is SGHKS, CDR2 YYEKEE (reference sequence). CDR3 DNA sequence: TGTGCCAGCAGCTGGGGACAGAATAACTATGGCTACACCTTC. Translation: CASSWGQNNYGYTF. The full variable domain, with the rest looked up from reference TRBV5-5 and TRBJ1-2, is DAGVTQSPTHLIKTRGQQVTLRCSPISGHKSVSWYQQVLGQGPQFIFQYYEKEERGRGNFPDRFSARQFPNYSSELNVNALLLGDSALYLCASSWGQNNYGYTFGSGTRLTVV.

This sequence joins TRBV5-1 and TRBJ1-1, with 8 positions matching TRBD1. The V and J ends lost 2 bases and 6 bases, in that order; junction bases with no gene match: 6. The germline gives CDR1 SGHRS, CDR2 YFSETQ. The CDR3 consists of 14 residues. CDR3 region: CASSFGQGSAEAFF. CDR3 in DNA: TGCGCCAGCAGCTTTGGACAGGGAAGCGCTGAAGCTTTCTTT.

The gene calls are TRBV7-9 and TRBJ2-7, with 9 bases matching TRBD2. V trimming: 10 bases; J trimming: 0 bases; junction bases outside the gene matches: 1. Per the germline V gene, CDR1 is SEHNR and CDR2 is FQNEAQ (reference sequence). The CDR3 covers 12 residues. The CDR3 spells CAIAGVSYEQYF. The DNA for the CDR3 is TGTGCCATAGCGGGGGTCTCCTACGAGCAGTACTTC.

The genes are TRBV28 and TRBJ2-7; D remains ambiguous. Trimming pared 2 bases from V and 10 bases from J, leaving 9 bases between. The V gene's germline CDR1 is MDHEN and CDR2 SYDVKM. This CDR3 region has 11 residues. CDR3 loop: CASSLEVSQYF. The CDR3 region has the DNA TGTGCCAGCAGTTTAGAGGTTTCCCAGTACTTC.

The chain links TRBV7-9 to TRBJ1-2; D is possibly TRBD1 (6 bases). CDR3 length equals 13 residues. Germline loops: CDR1 SEHNR, CDR2 FQNEAQ (reference sequence). V was trimmed by 1 base and J by 7 bases, leaving 10 bases between them. CDR3 region: CASSLDRARGYTF. The CDR3 bases are TGTGCCAGCAGCTTAGACAGGGCTCGTGGCTACACCTTC.

The chain combines TRBV25-1 with TRBJ2-3; D is possibly TRBD2 (7 bases). The CDR3 contains 14 residues. Germline CDR1 and CDR2: MGHDK and SYGVNS. Deletions cut 4 bases from V and 6 bases from J, with 14 bases between. CDR3 sequence (DNA): TGTGCCAGCAGTGTGCGGGGGCCCTCGGATACGCAGTATTTT. It yields the protein CASSVRGPSDTQYF.

The chain has TRBV27 and TRBJ1-4, with D uncertain. The CDR3 runs 12 residues. Germline loops: CDR1 MNHEY, CDR2 SMNVEV (reference sequence). V gave up 6 bases and J gave up 4 bases, with 6 bases separating them. Here the CDR3 reads CASSGDNEKLFF. The CDR3 nucleotides read TGTGCCAGCAGCGGGGATAATGAAAAACTGTTTTTT.

CDR3 protein: CASSLSRLAGGYEQYF. The CDR3 coding sequence is TGTGCCAGCAGCTTAAGTAGACTAGCGGGGGGGTACGAGCAGTACTTC. This chain uses TRBV11-2 with TRBJ2-7; 14 bases fit TRBD2. Germline CDR1 and CDR2: SGHAT and FQNNGV. V lost 2 bases, J lost 4 bases, and 4 bases stayed unmatched. This CDR3 is 16 amino acids long.

A note on this clone: Germline and junction disagree at one end, which may indicate a read error. This chain connects TRBV28 to TRBJ2-3; D remains unclear. Germline assignment: CDR1 MDHEN and CDR2 SYDVKM. This CDR3 comprises 13 residues. Written as DNA, the CDR3 is TGTGCCAGCAGCCCGCCCTCCACAGATGCGCAGTATTTT. This sequence encodes CASSPPSTDAQYF.

This clone is a singleton in its sample. The chain couples TRBV2 to TRBJ2-7, with a weak D call TRBD1 (6 bases). This CDR3 comprises 14 residues. V was clipped by 6 bases and J by 0 bases, with 12 bases between them. CDR1 and CDR2 from the germline V gene are SNHLY and FYNNEI. CDR3 amino acids: CASSITGPSYEQYF. The CDR3 coding sequence is TGTGCCAGCAGCATCACAGGGCCCTCCTACGAGCAGTACTTC.

This clone turned up a few times. The chain joins TRBV2 to TRBJ1-3, with a possible D match to TRBD1 (6 bases). CDR3 size: 13 residues. Trimming pared 5 bases from V and 9 bases from J, leaving 14 bases between. Germline values: CDR1 SNHLY, CDR2 FYNNEI. This chain's CDR3 is CASSTDSRGTIYF. As DNA, the CDR3 is TGTGCCAGCAGTACAGACAGCAGGGGCACCATATATTTT.

The V call is TRBV30, the J call TRBJ2-1, with 12 nucleotides matching TRBD2. The V and J ends lost 1 base and 7 bases, in that order; junction bases with no gene match: 8. Germline CDR1 and CDR2: GTSNPN and SVGIG (reference sequence). This CDR3 spans 16 amino acids. The CDR3 DNA sequence: TGTGCCTGGAGTGAAGTTCGGCTAGCGGGGGGGAATGAGCAGTTCTTC. Protein product: CAWSEVRLAGGNEQFF.

J is TRBJ2-1 and V is TRBV7-8; 14 nucleotides match TRBD2. This CDR3 comprises 16 residues. After removal of 5 bases from V and 4 bases from J, the junction contained 4 bases not matched to a gene. Germline-derived CDR1 and CDR2 are SGHVS and FQNEAQ. The CDR3: CASSLGTSGGYNEQFF. The CDR3 DNA reads TGTGCCAGCAGCCTTGGGACTAGCGGGGGTTACAATGAGCAGTTCTTC. The full variable domain, its missing parts supplied by reference TRBV7-8 and TRBJ2-1, is GAGVSQSPRYKVAKRGQDVALRCDPISGHVSLFWYQQALGQGPEFLTYFQNEAQLDKSGLPSDRFFAERPEGSVSTLKIQRTQQEDSAVYLCASSLGTSGGYNEQFFGPGTRLTVL.

The rearrangement uses TRBV6-5 and TRBJ1-4, with no clear D. The CDR3 has 13 amino acids. Germline V gene sequence: CDR1 MNHEY, CDR2 SVGAGI. The V end was cut by 7 bases, the J end by 8 bases, with 14 bases between. The CDR3 loop is CASTRRGWEKLFF. CDR3 sequence (DNA): TGTGCCAGCACCCGACGCGGCTGGGAAAAACTGTTTTTT.

The chain uses TRBV19 and TRBJ1-5; maybe TRBD1 (5 bases). V gave up 6 bases and J gave up 4 bases, with 10 bases separating them. Germline V CDR1 and CDR2: LNHDA, SQIVND (reference sequence). The CDR3 has 13 residues. CDR3 sequence (DNA): TGTGCCAGTAGCCACGGGGGGAATCAGCCCCAGCATTTT. It codes for CASSHGGNQPQHF.

The rearrangement uses TRBV6-6 and TRBJ1-1; D ambiguous. The CDR3 has 12 residues. Between the trimmed V and J ends, which lost 2 bases and 5 bases, there was a span of 6 bases. Germline V gene sequence: CDR1 MNHNY, CDR2 SVGAGI (reference sequence). The CDR3 DNA is TGTGCCAGCAGTTACGCGGGAACTGAAGCTTTCTTT. Amino acid sequence: CASSYAGTEAFF.

The sample holds one count of this clone. The J gene is TRBJ2-1, the V gene TRBV10-1; perhaps TRBD2 as D (6 bases). The CDR3 totals 11 residues. CDR1 WNHNN and CDR2 SYGVQD come from the germline V gene (reference sequence). The germline V and J ends were trimmed by 10 bases and 7 bases, with 11 bases remaining between them. The DNA of the CDR3 is TGCGCCACCGGGGGTGGGAATGAGCAGTTCTTC. Translated: CATGGGNEQFF.

This clone was observed a handful of times. The rearrangement uses TRBV28 and TRBJ1-1, with TRBD1 matching over 8 bases. The CDR3 length is 16 residues. V gave up 8 bases and J gave up 0 bases; unmatched junction bases: 11. Germline values: CDR1 MDHEN, CDR2 SYDVKM. The CDR3 nucleotides read TGTGCCAGCCGGACAGGGCCAGGGCGCATGAACACTGAAGCTTTCTTT. Amino acids: CASRTGPGRMNTEAFF.